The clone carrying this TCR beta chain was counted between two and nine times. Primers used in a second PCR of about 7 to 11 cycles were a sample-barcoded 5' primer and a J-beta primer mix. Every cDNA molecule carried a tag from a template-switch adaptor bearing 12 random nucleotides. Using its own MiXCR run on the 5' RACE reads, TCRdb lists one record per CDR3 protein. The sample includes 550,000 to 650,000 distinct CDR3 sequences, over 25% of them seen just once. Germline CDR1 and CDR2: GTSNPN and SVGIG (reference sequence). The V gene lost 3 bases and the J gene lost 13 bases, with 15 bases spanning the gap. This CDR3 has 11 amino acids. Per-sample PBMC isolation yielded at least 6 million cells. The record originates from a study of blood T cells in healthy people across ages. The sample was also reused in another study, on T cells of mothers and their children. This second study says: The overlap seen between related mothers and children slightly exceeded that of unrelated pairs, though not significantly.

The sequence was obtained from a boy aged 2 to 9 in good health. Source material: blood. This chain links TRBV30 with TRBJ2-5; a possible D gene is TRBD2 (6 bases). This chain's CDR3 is CAWRVRTTGYF. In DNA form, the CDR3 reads TGTGCCTGGAGGGTCAGGACTACAGGGTACTTC.